Below, 27 T cell receptor beta chains from the same sample are listed, as sequenced in a study of human T cells and chemical hapten exposure. Noted time point: pre-sensitization, week 0. Treatment denoted: therapeutic diphenylcyclopropenone sensitization with weekly scalp DPC. A single record per CDR3 protein comes from TCRdb applying MiXCR to the RACE reads. Of more than 250,000 distinct CDR3 sequences in the sample, 7.5% to 9% are singletons; the top ten hold about 1.1%. Sequencing was performed on whole blood, taken in connection with sensitization to the hapten diphenylcyclopropenone (DPC). The receptors stem from a man between 18 and 29 years old with alopecia areata. Some clones in this sample may be carry-over from other donors' samples.

This clonotype has just a few counts. The chain's CDR3 is CASSPQTGENYGYTF. The CDR3 coding sequence is TGCGCCAGCAGCCCACAGACAGGGGAGAACTATGGCTACACCTTC. This rearrangement joins TRBV4-3 to TRBJ1-2; TRBD1 matches 8 bases. The germline gives CDR1 LGHNA, CDR2 YSLEER. The trim removed 4 bases at V and 2 bases at J, leaving 6 bases unmatched. This CDR3 comprises 15 residues.

This clonotype was recorded at least ten times. V is TRBV7-2 and J is TRBJ2-5; D is unclear. This CDR3 is 12 amino acids long. CDR1 and CDR2 from the germline V gene are SGHTA and FQGNSA. Trimming stripped 5 bases from V and 1 base from J, with 5 bases between. The CDR3 bases are TGTGCCAGCAGCCTAATCCAAGAGACCCAGTACTTC. It specifies CASSLIQETQYF.

This clonotype was counted many times. The chain recombines TRBV29-1 with TRBJ2-1, with 7 bases that match TRBD1. Germline assignment: CDR1 SQVTM and CDR2 ANQGSEA. The CDR3 runs to 16 residues. The V and J ends lost 5 bases and 0 bases, in that order; junction bases with no gene match: 10. The CDR3 nucleotides read TGCAGCGTTATATTGAACAGGGGTAGCTCCTACAATGAGCAGTTCTTC. It translates to CSVILNRGSSYNEQFF.

This clonotype was recorded many times. V usage is TRBV7-8 and J usage is TRBJ1-1; D gene ambiguous. The germline V gene has CDR1 SGHVS and CDR2 FQNEAQ. The ends were cut back, 1 base at V and 1 base at J, with 7 bases in the middle. The CDR3 loop spans 14 amino acids. DNA for the CDR3: TGTGCCAGCAGCTTAGGGTTCTCGAACACTGAAGCTTTCTTT. Translated, it gives CASSLGFSNTEAFF.

This clonotype was detected only a few times. The chain couples TRBV4-1 to TRBJ2-4; TRBD1 agrees at 7 bases. The CDR3 runs 15 residues. The V segment lost 0 bases and the J segment 5 bases; nucleotides outside the gene matches: 4. In germline, CDR1 is MGHRA, CDR2 YSYEKL. CDR3 DNA: TGCGCCAGCAGCCAAGATGCAGGGGGAGAAAACATTCAGTACTTC. Its translation is CASSQDAGGENIQYF.

This clonotype appeared a few times. The chain joins TRBV7-9 to TRBJ1-2; D unclear. V shed 0 bases and J shed 6 bases, with 8 bases lying between them. Germline V gene data show CDR1 as SEHNR and CDR2 as FQNEAQ (reference sequence). The CDR3 extends over 13 amino acids. CDR3 DNA sequence: TGTGCCAGCAGCTTAGCGCTAAAGCATGGCTACACCTTC. It codes for CASSLALKHGYTF.

This clonotype was observed a handful of times. J is TRBJ1-3 and V is TRBV11-2; 9 bases line up with TRBD1. The V and J ends lost 1 base and 2 bases, in that order; junction bases with no gene match: 3. The length of the CDR3 is 16 residues. Germline loops: CDR1 SGHAT, CDR2 FQNNGV. CDR3 nucleotide sequence: TGTGCCAGCAGCTTAGGCCGGGACAGGGCTGGAAACACCATATATTTT. Protein product: CASSLGRDRAGNTIYF.

This clonotype was counted many times. The V gene is TRBV28, the J gene TRBJ2-7; perhaps TRBD1 as D (6 bases). V was cut by 7 bases and J by 3 bases, with 10 bases left in between. CDR1 is MDHEN, CDR2 SYDVKM, per germline. This CDR3 is built from 12 residues. CDR3 DNA sequence: TGTGCCAGCACTGGACAGCTCTACGAGCAGTACTTC. Its protein product is CASTGQLYEQYF.

This rearrangement joins TRBV9 to TRBJ1-4; D not certain. This CDR3 contains 15 residues. Looked up from germline, CDR1 is SGDLS and CDR2 is YYNGEE. Trimming stripped 3 bases from V and 4 bases from J, with 13 bases between. CDR3 DNA sequence: TGTGCCAGCAGCGAAGGAGGAACTCATAATGAAAAACTGTTTTTT. Encoded protein: CASSEGGTHNEKLFF.

This clonotype was counted a few times. Here the CDR3 reads CASSLTGTASSYEQYF. The CDR3 bases are TGTGCCAGCAGCTTAACAGGGACAGCCAGCTCCTACGAGCAGTACTTC. The chain uses TRBV11-3 and TRBJ2-7; 7 positions agree with TRBD1. V trimming: 2 bases; J trimming: 0 bases; junction bases outside the gene matches: 7. Germline V lookup: CDR1 SGHNT, CDR2 YENEEA. The CDR3 has 16 amino acids.

This clonotype was counted between two and nine times. The chain carries TRBV7-2 and TRBJ2-2; no clear D gene. This CDR3 has 12 residues. Germline CDR1 is SGHTA and CDR2 is FQGNSA. The V gene lost 6 bases and the J gene lost 9 bases, with 11 bases spanning the gap. The CDR3 is CASSSSAWELFF. CDR3 sequence (DNA): TGTGCCAGCAGTTCATCCGCGTGGGAGCTGTTTTTT.

This clonotype was found a few times. The chain employs TRBV6-2 or TRBV6-3 and TRBJ2-7, with a possible D match to TRBD2 (5 bases). V lost 4 bases to trimming and J lost 3 bases, with 10 bases between them. CDR1 and CDR2 from the germline V gene are MNHEY and SVGEGT. This CDR3 region has 13 residues. Here the CDR3 reads CASSWGAHYEQYV. The DNA of the CDR3 is TGTGCCAGCAGTTGGGGAGCACACTACGAGCAGTACGTC.

This clonotype came up many times. The J gene is TRBJ2-2, the V gene TRBV11-2; TRBD2 agrees at 7 bases. The CDR3 runs to 17 residues. Unmatched junction bases numbered 6, after V lost 0 bases and J lost 2 bases. Germline values: CDR1 SGHAT, CDR2 FQNNGV. The CDR3 region is CASSLDLGGRNTGELFF. The CDR3 bases are TGTGCCAGCAGCTTAGATCTCGGCGGGAGAAACACCGGGGAGCTGTTTTTT.

The rearrangement uses TRBV18 and TRBJ1-1; D gene uncertain. Germline loops: CDR1 KGHSH, CDR2 LQKENI. V shed 1 base and J shed 6 bases, with 12 bases lying between them. There are 14 residues in the CDR3. CDR3 amino acids: CASSPRAQDAEAFF. The CDR3, as DNA: TGTGCCAGCTCACCACGCGCGCAGGACGCTGAAGCTTTCTTT.

This clonotype has a handful of counts. The chain links TRBV18 to TRBJ1-6; D perhaps matches TRBD1 (6 bases). Germline V gene data show CDR1 as KGHSH and CDR2 as LQKENI. The CDR3 extends over 17 amino acids. The ends were cut back, 5 bases at V and 9 bases at J, with 23 bases in the middle. CDR3 nucleotides: TGTGCCAGCTCAACATCCCTAGATCGGGGGGCACGTTCACCCCTCCACTTT. Translated: CASSTSLDRGARSPLHF.

This clonotype was observed a handful of times. This sequence joins TRBV11-1 and TRBJ1-1; 7 positions agree with TRBD1. Germline V gene data show CDR1 as SGHAT and CDR2 as FQDESV (reference sequence). CDR3 size: 16 residues. Trimming at V came to 3 bases and at J to 0 bases, leaving 7 bases not matched to a gene. CDR3 DNA: TGTGCCAGCAGCTTCGAACAGGGGACCGTGAACACTGAAGCTTTCTTT. This sequence encodes CASSFEQGTVNTEAFF. The full variable domain, its missing parts supplied by reference TRBV11-1 and TRBJ1-1, is EAEVAQSPRYKITEKSQAVAFWCDPISGHATLYWYRQILGQGPELLVQFQDESVVDDSQLPKDRFSAERLKGVDSTLKIQPAELGDSAMYLCASSFEQGTVNTEAFFGQGTRLTVV.

In its sample, this clonotype was seen many times. V gene TRBV28 combines with J gene TRBJ1-3; 7 nucleotides line up with TRBD1. V was pared by 1 base and J by 4 bases, with 7 bases of the junction left unmatched. Germline V CDR1 and CDR2: MDHEN, SYDVKM. This CDR3 has 16 residues. The CDR3 is CASSLFYRGEGNTIYF. The CDR3 DNA is TGTGCCAGCAGTTTATTCTACAGGGGAGAAGGAAACACCATATATTTT.

The chain couples TRBV19 to TRBJ1-4; no clear D gene. Germline CDR1 is LNHDA and CDR2 is SQIVND (reference sequence). The CDR3 is made up of 14 amino acids. The V and J ends lost 3 bases and 4 bases respectively, with 9 bases between them. In DNA form, the CDR3 reads TGTGCCAGTAGTATGGTGTCGATTAATGAAAAACTGTTTTTT. Residues: CASSMVSINEKLFF.

This clonotype showed up many times. CDR3 protein: CASSPRDRSYNEQFF. The CDR3 DNA reads TGTGCCAGCAGTCCCCGGGACAGATCTTACAATGAGCAGTTCTTC. This sequence joins TRBV11-1 and TRBJ2-1; the match to TRBD1 covers 7 bases. CDR3 length: 15 residues. V trimming: 6 bases; J trimming: 4 bases; junction bases outside the gene matches: 9. From germline, CDR1 is SGHAT and CDR2 FQDESV (reference sequence).

The J gene is TRBJ2-5, the V gene TRBV6-2 or TRBV6-3; 7 bases are a match to TRBD2. CDR3 length: 16 residues. The trim removed 0 bases at V and 0 bases at J, leaving 4 bases unmatched. Germline V gene data show CDR1 as MNHEY and CDR2 as SVGEGT. The DNA of the CDR3 is TGTGCCAGCAGTTACTCGGGCGGGGGAGACCAAGAGACCCAGTACTTC. The encoded protein is CASSYSGGGDQETQYF.

This clonotype showed up many times. The V and J genes are TRBV28 and TRBJ1-2, with D perhaps matching TRBD1 (6 bases). Germline CDR1 and CDR2: MDHEN and SYDVKM. V lost 3 bases and J 0 bases, leaving 11 bases between the germline ends. There are 15 residues in the CDR3. The CDR3 region has the DNA TGTGCCAGCAGTTTTGGACAGCCTGCTAACTATGGCTACACCTTC. It is translated as CASSFGQPANYGYTF.

This clonotype has a handful of counts. The CDR3 protein is CASSPPNYREQYV. CDR3 in DNA: TGTGCCAGCTCACCCCCGAATTATAGGGAGCAGTACGTC. The chain employs TRBV18 and TRBJ2-7; D is undetermined. Germline V gene sequence: CDR1 KGHSH, CDR2 LQKENI. CDR3 length equals 13 residues. The V end lost 3 bases, the J end lost 7 bases, and 13 bases lay between the germline ends.

The V gene is TRBV6-2 or TRBV6-3, the J gene TRBJ2-7, with TRBD1 as a possible D gene (5 bases). CDR3 size: 15 residues. V shed 0 bases and J shed 3 bases, with 12 bases lying between them. CDR1 and CDR2 (germline): MNHEY, SVGEGT. The CDR3 region is CASSYSTGSFYEQYF. The CDR3 nucleotides read TGTGCCAGCAGTTACTCAACAGGAAGCTTCTACGAGCAGTACTTC.

The rearrangement links TRBV29-1 to TRBJ2-7; D remains unclear. CDR1 and CDR2 (germline): SQVTM, ANQGSEA. Between the trimmed V and J ends, which lost 8 bases and 3 bases, there was a span of 11 bases. CDR3 size: 11 residues. The CDR3 sequence: CSPQHHYEQYV. As DNA, the CDR3 is TGCAGCCCCCAGCACCACTACGAGCAGTACGTC.

The gene calls are TRBV7-9 and TRBJ2-7, with no clear D. The V gene's germline CDR1 is SEHNR and CDR2 FQNEAQ (reference sequence). V was clipped by 2 bases and J by 3 bases, with 11 bases between them. The CDR3 runs to 14 residues. This chain's CDR3 is CASSLLVQHYEQYV. Written as DNA, the CDR3 is TGTGCCAGCAGCTTATTGGTACAGCACTACGAGCAGTACGTC.

The count of this clonotype is one. V and J are TRBV3-1 and TRBJ2-1, with D perhaps matching TRBD1 or TRBD2 (5 bases each). Trimming stripped 3 bases from V and 6 bases from J, with 9 bases between. This CDR3 has 13 residues. The germline V gene has CDR1 LGHDT and CDR2 YNNKEL (reference sequence). CDR3 nucleotides: TGTGCCAGCAGCCAGGGACGAATCAATGAGCAGTTCTTC. This translates into CASSQGRINEQFF.

This clonotype was seen many times. The gene calls are TRBV5-1 and TRBJ2-7; D is perhaps TRBD2 (6 bases). The CDR3 loop spans 15 amino acids. Trimming removed 5 bases from V and 3 bases from J, with 18 bases in between. In germline, CDR1 is SGHRS, CDR2 YFSETQ. The DNA of the CDR3 is TGCGCCAGCAGTCTGGGTGTTGGGGGGAACTACGAGCAGTACGTC. This encodes CASSLGVGGNYEQYV.